This TCR beta chain was identified in a study of blood T cells in healthy people across ages. Broader study findings: There was a strong correlation between TCR beta diversity and naive T cell percentage.

The second PCR ran roughly 6 to 11 cycles with a sample-barcoded 5' primer and J-beta primers. TCRdb re-called the 5' RACE reads through MiXCR, storing one row per CDR3 protein. The data hold approximately 940,000 distinct CDR3 sequences, with around 48% observed a single time. The CDR3 totals 15 residues. The V gene end was trimmed by 3 bases and the J gene end by 2 bases; junction bases not matched to a gene: 6. Per germline, CDR1 MNHEY and CDR2 SMNVEV (reference sequence). Peripheral blood was drawn, about 9.1 milliliters per donor. Total RNA amounts of at least 6 micrograms were extracted per sample. Turning to this clonotype: Its antigen is undetermined.

Sequenced: blood. The TCR sequence derives from a man aged 30 to 39 in good health. The chain links TRBV27 to TRBJ2-7; TRBD1 agrees at 8 bases. The CDR3 sequence: CASSFAGTGPYEQYF. The CDR3 bases are TGTGCCAGCAGTTTCGCCGGGACAGGCCCCTACGAGCAGTACTTC.